This T cell receptor beta chain originates from a study of blood T cell repertoires in COVID-19. Background on the study: Acute and convalescent COVID-19 specimens originated in the United States, Italy and Spain. The analysed material was cDNA or gDNA that came from T cells, B-cell-depleted T cells, or PBMCs.

As originally analysed: Estimation of nucleated cell counts relied on the amplification of reference gene primers. TCRdb's table, derived via immunoSEQ multiplex PCR, lists solely in-frame clones and lacks some. Clone size and V and J calls were adopted from that table, with D and trimming inferred from the DNA. The repertoire has around 130,000 clones, approximately 92% of them found once; the top ten carry 25% to 30%. V lost 4 bases to trimming and J lost 8 bases, with 11 bases between them. The CDR3 runs to 13 residues. CDR1 and CDR2 from the germline V gene are LNHDA and SQIVND (reference sequence).

The receptor was isolated from a man in his sixties or seventies with active or convalescent COVID-19. The sample consisted of peripheral blood. The chain has TRBV19 and TRBJ1-4; no definite D call. CDR3 sequence reads: CASSTFSGEKLFF. As DNA, the CDR3 is TGTGCCAGTAGTACCTTCTCGGGGGAAAAACTGTTTTTT.